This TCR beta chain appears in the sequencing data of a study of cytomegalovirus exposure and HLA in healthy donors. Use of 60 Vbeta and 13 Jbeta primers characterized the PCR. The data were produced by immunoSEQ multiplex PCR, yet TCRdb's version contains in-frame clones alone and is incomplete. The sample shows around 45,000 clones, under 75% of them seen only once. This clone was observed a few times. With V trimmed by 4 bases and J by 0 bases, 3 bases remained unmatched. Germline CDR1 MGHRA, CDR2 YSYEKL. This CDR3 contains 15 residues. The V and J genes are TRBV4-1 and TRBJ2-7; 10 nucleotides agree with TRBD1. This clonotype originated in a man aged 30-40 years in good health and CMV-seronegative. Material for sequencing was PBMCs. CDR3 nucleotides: TGCGCCAGCAGCCCGGGACAGGGGAGCTCCTACGAGCAGTACTTC. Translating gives CASSPGQGSSYEQYF.